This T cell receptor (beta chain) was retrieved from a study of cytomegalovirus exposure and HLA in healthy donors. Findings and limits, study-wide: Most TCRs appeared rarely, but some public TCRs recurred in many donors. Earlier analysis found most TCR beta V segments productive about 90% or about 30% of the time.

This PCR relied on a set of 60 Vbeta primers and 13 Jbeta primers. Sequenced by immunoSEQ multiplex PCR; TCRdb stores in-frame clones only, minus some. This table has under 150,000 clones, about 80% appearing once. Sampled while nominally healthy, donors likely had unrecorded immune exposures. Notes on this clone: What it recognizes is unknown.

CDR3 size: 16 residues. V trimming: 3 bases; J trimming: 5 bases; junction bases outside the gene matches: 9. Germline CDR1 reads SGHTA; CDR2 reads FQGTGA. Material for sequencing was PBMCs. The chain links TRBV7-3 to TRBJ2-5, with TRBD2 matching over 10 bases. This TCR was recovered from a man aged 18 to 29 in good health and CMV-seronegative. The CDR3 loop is CASSLTSGSGGETQYF. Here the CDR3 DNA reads TGTGCCAGCAGCTTGACTAGCGGGTCGGGCGGCGAGACCCAGTACTTC. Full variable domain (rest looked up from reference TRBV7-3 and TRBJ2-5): GAGVSQTPSNKVTEKGKYVELRCDPISGHTALYWYRQSLGQGPEFLIYFQGTGAADDSGLPNDRFFAVRPEGSVSTLKIQRTERGDSAVYLCASSLTSGSGGETQYFGPGTRLLVL.